This is a list of T cell receptor beta chains from one sample in a study of cytomegalovirus exposure and HLA in healthy donors. Some clones are missing from TCRdb's copy, which holds only in-frame ones; the method was immunoSEQ multiplex PCR. Its clone listing holds approximately 140,000 clones. Sequenced: PBMCs. Source of these receptors: a woman aged 45-65 years in good health and CMV-seronegative. The CDR3 runs from the conserved cysteine through the conserved F or W. Fields, in order: J gene, CDR3 length, D gene, V gene, CDR3 DNA, CDR3 protein. D genes are given only for firm matches.

TRBJ2-1 17 . TRBV29-1 TGCAGCGTTCCTCCTGGTCGTTTTTTTAGCTCCTACAATGAGCAGTTCTTC CSVPPGRFFSSYNEQFF
TRBJ2-1 16 TRBD2 TRBV5-1 TGCGCCAGCAGCTTGGGAGGTAGCGGGGCATACAATGAGCAGTTCTTC CASSLGGSGAYNEQFF
TRBJ2-5 14 . TRBV7-9 TGTGCCAGCAGCCTCCCAGCGTTTCAAGAGACCCAGTACTTC CASSLPAFQETQYF
TRBJ2-7 15 . TRBV6-1 TGTGCCACTTCATGGGGGACATACGGGACCCACCCTGCAGACTTC CATSWGTYGTHPADF
TRBJ2-5 12 . TRBV30 TGTGCCTGGAGTGAGGGAGAGGAGACCCAGTACTTC CAWSEGEETQYF
TRBJ1-5 14 TRBD1 TRBV28 TGTGCCAGCAGGAGGACAGGGGTTAATCAGCCCCAGCATTTT CASRRTGVNQPQHF
TRBJ1-4 13 . TRBV10-3 TGTGCCACCGCGTCCGGCGGGAATGAAAAACTGTTTTTT CATASGGNEKLFF
TRBJ1-5 19 TRBD1 TRBV28 TGTGCCAGCAGTCCGACCCGGGGGACAGGGATCATACGCAATCAGCCCCAGCATTTT CASSPTRGTGIIRNQPQHF
TRBJ2-7 12 . TRBV28 TGTGCCAGCAGTCAGGACAACTACGAGCAGTACTTC CASSQDNYEQYF
TRBJ2-7 14 TRBD2 TRBV28 TGTGCCAGCACCCAAGGACTAGCGGATTACGAGCAGTACTTC CASTQGLADYEQYF
TRBJ2-7 16 TRBD1 TRBV28 TGTGCCAGCAGTCGCCTGCGGGGGACAGGGGCCTACGAGCAGTACTTC CASSRLRGTGAYEQYF
TRBJ2-5 16 . TRBV5-1 TGCGCCAGCAGCTTGGTGGCAGGGGTTAAGTTAGAGACCCAGTACTTC CASSLVAGVKLETQYF
TRBJ2-7 13 . TRBV7-9 TGTGCCAGCAGCTTAGCGCTACCCTACGAGCAGTACTTC CASSLALPYEQYF
TRBJ1-1 15 . TRBV10-3 TGTGCCATCAGTGATCGACAGTCCTTGAACACTGAAGCTTTCTTT CAISDRQSLNTEAFF
TRBJ2-5 15 TRBD1 TRBV7-7 TGTGCTAGCAGCTTAGGGGGACAGGGACAAGAGACCCAGTACTTC CASSLGGQGQETQYF
TRBJ1-2 15 . TRBV9 TGTGCCAGCAGCGTCACGGGGGGCATAGACTATGGCTACACCTTC CASSVTGGIDYGYTF